The TCR beta chain under discussion was sequenced for a study of Ad26.COV2.S vaccination and SARS-CoV-2 variants. Study-wide context: Into the muscle, Ad26.COV2.S was dosed once or twice, 56 days apart.

Stated treatment: some 20 received Ad26.COV2.S at low or high dose, single or two shots; several received placebo; per-sample allocation not given. Specimen acquisition occurred on day 63 following the initial vaccine or placebo injection. The sample came from a Boston adult aged 18-55 years. An Ad26 vector carrying the Wuhan-strain SARS-CoV-2 spike served as the vaccine. Whole-study results and caveats: Considerable breadth of spike-specific CD8+ and CD4+ T cell responses has reportedly been documented following vaccination.

Sequencing was performed with immunoSEQ multiplex PCR; in TCRdb, only in-frame clones are kept and a portion is missing. The sample shows about 450,000 clones, approximately 92% of them seen only once. V shed 10 bases and J shed 8 bases, with 18 bases lying between them. The germline gives CDR1 LNHDA, CDR2 SQIVND (reference sequence). CDR3 size: 13 residues. Turning to this clone: Antigen unknown.

The source of this sequence is a person between 18 and 65 years old who received the Ad26.COV2.S COVID-19 vaccine or a placebo. This chain connects TRBV19 to TRBJ2-1; maybe TRBD2 (5 bases). The sample consisted of peripheral blood, taken in a trial of Ad26.COV2.S vaccine versus placebo. The CDR3 bases are TGTGCCACCCGGGAATGGGGATTTGATGAGCAGTTCTTC. The encoded protein is CATREWGFDEQFF.